This T cell receptor beta chain stems from a study of T-cell reconstitution after alpha-beta-depleted transplantation in children. Unique molecular identifiers tagged the TCRbeta library. One entry per CDR3 protein results from TCRdb running MiXCR on the PCR reads. The sample includes more than 250,000 distinct CDR3 sequences, 9.5% to 10% of them seen just once. This clonotype showed up just a few times. The V and J ends lost 3 bases and 3 bases respectively, with 6 bases between them. CDR1 LGHDT and CDR2 YNNKEL come from the germline V gene (reference sequence). The CDR3 sequence is 12 residues long.

The J gene is TRBJ2-7, the V gene TRBV3-1, with D unclear. The TCR originated in a human donor who donated a stem cell graft to a child with SCID. This specimen consisted of PBMCs from the stem cell graft donor, obtained from the stem cell graft. The CDR3: CASSQLYYEQYF. For the CDR3, the DNA is TGTGCCAGCAGCCAGTTATACTACGAGCAGTACTTC.